The rows below give T cell receptor beta chains drawn from one sample of a study of T cell changes during pregnancy in multiple sclerosis. Sequencing used immunoSEQ multiplex PCR; TCRdb keeps in-frame clones, though not all of them. The sample records approximately 88,000 clones, around 94% being singletons. The sample consisted of peripheral blood, taken in the third trimester of pregnancy. The origin of the receptors is a female donor with multiple sclerosis, enrolled in a pregnancy study. CDR3s include the opening cysteine and the closing phenylalanine or tryptophan. Each record gives: D gene, CDR3 length, V gene, clone size, J gene, CDR3 DNA, CDR3 protein. A D gene is named only where the DNA matches it firmly. Rows may omit the clone size; those that give it use once, few, many or a size class.

>TRBD1|15|TRBV7-8|-|TRBJ2-2
TGTGCCAGCAGCCTGGGACAGGAGAACACCGGGGAGCTGTTTTTT
CASSLGQENTGELFF
>TRBD2|17|TRBV4-2|-|TRBJ2-1
TGTGCCAGCAGCTCATGGACTAGCGGGTTTTCCTACAATGAGCAGTTCTTC
CASSSWTSGFSYNEQFF
>-|16|TRBV5-1|-|TRBJ2-7
TGCGCCAGCAGCTCGACGGGACTCTCCCCCACCTACGAGCAGTACTTC
CASSSTGLSPTYEQYF
>TRBD2|14|TRBV2|-|TRBJ2-7
TGTGCCAGCAGTGTCGGGACTAGCAGGTACGAGCAGTACTTC
CASSVGTSRYEQYF
>-|14|TRBV19|-|TRBJ1-1
TGTGCCAGTAGTATTCAGGGTACGGGTTCTGAAGCTTTCTTT
CASSIQGTGSEAFF
>-|15|TRBV19|-|TRBJ2-2
TGTGCCAGTAAGGGCGGGGTGGTAATGACCGGGGAGCTGTTTTTT
CASKGGVVMTGELFF
>TRBD2|17|TRBV19|-|TRBJ2-7
TGTGCCAGTAGTCCGGGGACTAGCGACCGATTCACCTACGAGCAGTACTTC
CASSPGTSDRFTYEQYF
>TRBD2|15|TRBV5-4|-|TRBJ2-2
TGTGCCAGCAGCTTGCCTAGCGGTAACACCGGGGAGCTGTTTTTT
CASSLPSGNTGELFF
>TRBD1|14|TRBV19|once|TRBJ2-2
TGTGCCAGTAACCCGGGACAGGGTGCCGGGGAGCTGTTTTTT
CASNPGQGAGELFF
>-|14|TRBV9|-|TRBJ2-5
TGTGCCAGCAGCGTAGATGGGGCGAGGGAGACCCAGTACTTC
CASSVDGARETQYF
>-|15|TRBV27|-|TRBJ2-7
TGTGCCAGCAGCGACGTAAATGGGCCCCCCTACGAGCAGTACTTC
CASSDVNGPPYEQYF
>-|15|TRBV30|-|TRBJ2-7
TGTGCCTGGAGCAGAAGAAACACGTTATCCTACGAGCAGTACTTC
CAWSRRNTLSYEQYF
>TRBD2|17|TRBV4-3|-|TRBJ2-5
TGCGCCAGCAGCCAAGATGAAGGACTAGCGGGAGGAGAGACCCAGTACTTC
CASSQDEGLAGGETQYF
>-|14|TRBV28|few|TRBJ1-3
TGTGCCAGCAGAACAGGGTCGGAGACAAACACCATATATTTT
CASRTGSETNTIYF
>-|13|TRBV5-1|-|TRBJ1-5
TGCGCCAGCAGCTGGGACTGGAATCAGCCCCAGCATTTT
CASSWDWNQPQHF
>TRBD2|14|TRBV27|-|TRBJ2-7
TGTGCCAGCAGTTGGGCGGGAGGCGCCTACGAGCAGTACTTC
CASSWAGGAYEQYF
>-|15|TRBV5-5|-|TRBJ2-5
TGTGCCAGCAGCTTGGAAGTAGCGAACCAAGAGACCCAGTACTTC
CASSLEVANQETQYF
>TRBD1|15|TRBV13|-|TRBJ2-7
TGTGCCAGCAGCGGTAGGACAGGCCCTACCTACGAGCAGTACTTC
CASSGRTGPTYEQYF
>TRBD2|14|TRBV11-3|few|TRBJ2-3
TGTGCCAGCAGCCCGCGGGGGACCACAGATACGCAGTATTTT
CASSPRGTTDTQYF
>-|19|TRBV19|-|TRBJ1-3
TGTGCCAGTAGTGAGGGGACGGGAGACGGATATTACTCTGGAAACACCATATATTTT
CASSEGTGDGYYSGNTIYF
>-|13|TRBV5-1|-|TRBJ1-4
TGCGCCAGCTCGGGGGAAGCTAATGAAAAACTGTTTTTT
CASSGEANEKLFF
>-|15|TRBV4-1|-|TRBJ1-5
TGCGCCAGCAGCCAAGTTGGGGGCAAGAATCAGCCCCAGCATTTT
CASSQVGGKNQPQHF
>-|12|TRBV28|-|TRBJ1-1
TGTGCCAGCAGTTTGACAGTCACTGAAGCTTTCTTT
CASSLTVTEAFF
>-|12|TRBV19|-|TRBJ2-7
TGTGCCAGTAGTATGGGTCAGGACGAGCAGTACTTC
CASSMGQDEQYF
>TRBD2|16|TRBV10-2|-|TRBJ2-1
TGCGCCAGCAGTGAGTCTCTAGCGGGAGGGCCCAATGAGCAGTTCTTC
CASSESLAGGPNEQFF
>-|15|TRBV7-2|once|TRBJ2-1
TGTGCCAGCAGCTTAAAATTCGGTGTCTACAATGAGCAGTTCTTC
CASSLKFGVYNEQFF
>TRBD1|18|TRBV12-5|-|TRBJ1-5
TGTGCTAGTGGTTTGGTACCCCTTCTTGGACAGGGCGGTCAGCCCCAGCATTTT
CASGLVPLLGQGGQPQHF
>-|13|TRBV30|-|TRBJ2-1
TGTGCCTGGAGCCTAGCGTCCTACAATGAGCAGTTCTTC
CAWSLASYNEQFF
>-|15|TRBV30|-|TRBJ2-2
TGTGCCTGGAGTGTACTTGAGAGCAACACCGGGGAGCTGTTTTTT
CAWSVLESNTGELFF
>-|14|TRBV7-3|-|TRBJ1-1
TGTGCCAGCTTGCAGGGGCCTTTGAACACTGAAGCTTTCTTT
CASLQGPLNTEAFF
>-|15|TRBV5-1|-|TRBJ2-1
TGCGCCAGCAGCTTGGGCGGGACAGTATACAATGAGCAGTTCTTC
CASSLGGTVYNEQFF
>-|15|TRBV25-1|-|TRBJ2-3
TGTGCCAGCAGGAACGGCAGGCCTAGCACAGATACGCAGTATTTT
CASRNGRPSTDTQYF
>-|15|TRBV7-6|-|TRBJ2-1
TGTGCCAGCAGCTCGGACAAAACGGTGGTTAATGAGCAGTTCTTC
CASSSDKTVVNEQFF
>TRBD1|17|TRBV6-9|-|TRBJ1-4
TGTGCCAGCAGTTCTAGACAGGGGGCGGACACTAATGAAAAACTGTTTTTT
CASSSRQGADTNEKLFF
>TRBD2|16|TRBV14|once|TRBJ2-2
TGTGCCAGCAGCCATCGAGCGGGAGGGCCTCAAAGGGAGCTGTTTTTT
CASSHRAGGPQRELFF
>-|11|TRBV2|-|TRBJ1-2
TGTGCCAGCAGTGGGGGGGTCGTCTACACCTTC
CASSGGVVYTF
>-|18|TRBV4-1|-|TRBJ2-6
TGCGCCAGCAGCCAAACAGCATCTCAACCATCTGGGGCCAACGTCCTGACTTTC
CASSQTASQPSGANVLTF
>TRBD2|17|TRBV9|-|TRBJ2-3
TGTGCCAGCAGCGTAGGGTGGCTAGCGGGAGGGGAAGATACGCAGTATTTT
CASSVGWLAGGEDTQYF
>-|18|TRBV5-5|-|TRBJ1-5
TGTGCCAGCAGCTTGAAGGCGTGGGGGGGCGAGGGGACTCAGCCCCAGCATTTT
CASSLKAWGGEGTQPQHF
>-|14|TRBV2|-|TRBJ2-1
TGTGCCAGCGCCCTACCAAGCTCCTACAATGAGCAGTTCTTC
CASALPSSYNEQFF
>TRBD1|17|TRBV27|-|TRBJ1-5
TGTGCCAGCAGTCCGTCCGGGACAGGCTATAGCAATCAGCCCCAGCATTTT
CASSPSGTGYSNQPQHF
>TRBD2|16|TRBV27|-|TRBJ2-2
TGTGCCAGCAGTCTAAGACTAGCGGGCCTCACCGGGGAGCTGTTTTTT
CASSLRLAGLTGELFF
>-|15|TRBV30|-|TRBJ2-2
TGTGCCTGGAGTGTCAGCGGGCTCAACACCGGGGAGCTGTTTTTT
CAWSVSGLNTGELFF
>TRBD2|16|TRBV6-6|-|TRBJ2-5
TGTGCCAGCAGTTACTCCCCCAGCGGGAGTTCAGAGACCCAGTACTTC
CASSYSPSGSSETQYF
>-|17|TRBV5-1|-|TRBJ2-1
TGCGCCAGCAGCTTGAACATAGCGGTTAGCTCCTACAATGAGCAGTTCTTC
CASSLNIAVSSYNEQFF
>TRBD1|16|TRBV28|-|TRBJ1-1
TGTGCCAGCAGTCCCCGGGACAGGGGGCCGGACACTGAAGCTTTCTTT
CASSPRDRGPDTEAFF
>-|15|TRBV6-1|-|TRBJ2-1
TGTGCCAGCAGGAGGTGGGGGAGGTCCTACAATGAGCAGTTCTTC
CASRRWGRSYNEQFF
>TRBD1|12|TRBV30|-|TRBJ1-1
TGTGCCTGGACAGGGGGATCAGTGAGCGCTTTCTTT
CAWTGGSVSAFF
>TRBD2|16|TRBV4-2|once|TRBJ2-4
TGTGCCAGCAGCGGACTAGCGGGAGGGCTAGAAAACATTCAGTACTTC
CASSGLAGGLENIQYF
>-|15|TRBV15|once|TRBJ1-5
TGTGCCACCAGCGGGGGGGGCAGTAGCAATCAGCCCCAGCATTTT
CATSGGGSSNQPQHF
>TRBD2|19|TRBV18|-|TRBJ2-1
TGTGCCAGCTCACCTCCGGGACTAGCGGGAGGAAGTTCCTACAATGAGCAGTTCTTC
CASSPPGLAGGSSYNEQFF
>TRBD2|14|TRBV29-1|once|TRBJ2-1
TGCAGCGCAGCAGCGGGGGACACCTACAATGAGCAGTTCTTC
CSAAAGDTYNEQFF
>-|15|TRBV6-1|-|TRBJ2-2
TGTGCCAGCAGTGATGCCCTACAGGGATACGGGGAGCTGTTTTTT
CASSDALQGYGELFF